The 16 T cell receptor beta chains below all came from one sample that was sequenced in a study of blood T cell repertoires in COVID-19. Sequencing used immunoSEQ multiplex PCR; TCRdb keeps in-frame clones, though not all of them. The sample consists of 400,000 to 550,000 clones, 75% to 90% of them appearing once. Sequenced material: peripheral blood. Every receptor here comes from a woman in her 30s with acute or convalescent COVID-19.

The chain recombines TRBV27 with TRBJ2-3; possibly TRBD2 for D (6 bases). CDR1 and CDR2 (germline): MNHEY, SMNVEV (reference sequence). The ends were cut back, 4 bases at V and 2 bases at J, with 19 bases in the middle. The CDR3 totals 17 residues. The CDR3 protein is CASSSLPGRGTTDTQYF. CDR3 coding DNA: TGTGCCAGCAGTTCCCTGCCGGGGCGGGGAACCACAGATACGCAGTATTTT.

The chain carries TRBV12-3 or TRBV12-4 and TRBJ1-2; a possible D gene is TRBD1 (5 bases). The CDR3 length is 10 residues. V was pared by 10 bases and J by 8 bases, with 11 bases between. For the CDR3, the DNA is TGTGCCATCGGGGCGGGAGGCTACACCTTC. It encodes CAIGAGGYTF.

This chain joins TRBV4-2 and TRBJ2-3, with 9 nucleotides matching TRBD2. The CDR3 has 16 amino acids. The germline gives CDR1 LGHNA, CDR2 YNFKEQ. V trimming: 3 bases; J trimming: 6 bases; junction bases outside the gene matches: 10. The DNA of the CDR3 is TGTGCCAGCAGCCATACCCTAGCGGGGATTACTGATACGCAGTATTTT. Its translation: CASSHTLAGITDTQYF.

The J gene is TRBJ2-7, the V gene TRBV5-4; 9 nucleotides align to TRBD1. Germline CDR1 is SGHNT and CDR2 is YYREEE (reference sequence). The trim removed 1 base at V and 5 bases at J, leaving 4 bases unmatched. This CDR3 comprises 14 residues. The CDR3 DNA is TGTGCCAGCAGCTTGCCGGGACAGGGTAACGAGCAGTACTTC. This codes for CASSLPGQGNEQYF.

The V gene is TRBV7-9, the J gene TRBJ1-2, with D unclear. Germline V lookup: CDR1 SEHNR, CDR2 FQNEAQ (reference sequence). V gave up 5 bases and J gave up 7 bases, with 17 bases separating them. This CDR3 comprises 14 residues. Here the CDR3 DNA reads TGTGCCAGCAGCCGCGGAGTGGTGCTTGCTGGCTACACCTTC. This codes for CASSRGVVLAGYTF.

The chain has TRBV19 and TRBJ1-5; D unclear. The CDR3 length is 14 residues. Trimming removed 3 bases at V and 3 bases at J, with 9 bases between. The germline V gene encodes CDR1 LNHDA and CDR2 SQIVND (reference sequence). The CDR3 loop reads CASSISLFNQPQHF. In DNA form, the CDR3 reads TGTGCCAGTAGTATCAGTCTGTTCAATCAGCCCCAGCATTTT.

The chain couples TRBV7-9 to TRBJ2-1, with 8 nucleotides matching TRBD2. V was clipped by 5 bases and J by 5 bases; unmatched bases: 8. The CDR3 runs to 15 residues. The V gene's germline CDR1 is SEHNR and CDR2 FQNEAQ (reference sequence). In DNA, the CDR3 is TGTGCCAGCAGCCCCCGGGAGGGTACCCACAATGAGCAGTTCTTC. Protein sequence: CASSPREGTHNEQFF.

This chain's CDR3 is CASRPGGSRSSYNEQFF. Here the CDR3 DNA reads TGTGCCAGCAGACCTGGCGGGAGCCGGTCCTCCTACAATGAGCAGTTCTTC. The chain combines TRBV5-4 with TRBJ2-1; 7 positions match TRBD2. Germline CDR1 and CDR2: SGHNT and YYREEE (reference sequence). CDR3 size: 17 residues. Unmatched junction bases numbered 11, after V lost 5 bases and J lost 0 bases.

In DNA form, the CDR3 reads TGTGCCAGCAGCTCCGGGACAGTACTATCAGCTAACTATGGCTACACCTTC. It specifies CASSSGTVLSANYGYTF. V gene TRBV7-2 combines with J gene TRBJ1-2; 7 bases match TRBD1. CDR3 length: 17 residues. Germline trimming cut 4 bases from V and 0 bases from J; bases unmatched to any gene: 11. The germline V gene has CDR1 SGHTA and CDR2 FQGNSA.

The CDR3 sequence is CSVWGQGALGYGYTF. CDR3 sequence (DNA): TGCAGCGTTTGGGGACAGGGGGCGTTGGGCTATGGCTACACCTTC. The J gene is TRBJ1-2, the V gene TRBV29-1, with TRBD1 identical over 12 bases. Germline loops: CDR1 SQVTM, CDR2 ANQGSEA. Trimming removed 5 bases from V and 4 bases from J; junction bases left unmatched: 8. This CDR3 contains 15 residues.

The genes are TRBV9 and TRBJ2-1; 7 bases agree with TRBD1. The CDR3 is made up of 15 amino acids. Germline assignment: CDR1 SGDLS and CDR2 YYNGEE. J gave up 4 bases and V 0 bases, and 4 bases lay outside the gene matches. CDR3 in DNA: TGTGCCAGCAGCGTAGCGGGACAGCTATACAATGAGCAGTTCTTC. Translation gives CASSVAGQLYNEQFF.

V and J are TRBV5-5 and TRBJ2-5; a weak D match, TRBD1 (5 bases). V shed 0 bases and J shed 5 bases, with 11 bases lying between them. CDR1 SGHKS and CDR2 YYEKEE come from the germline V gene (reference sequence). The CDR3 consists of 14 residues. Here the CDR3 DNA reads TGTGCCAGCAGCTTGGCACAGGCAGTGGAGACCCAGTACTTC. Translated: CASSLAQAVETQYF.

V is TRBV15 and J is TRBJ2-7; the match to TRBD1 covers 8 bases. The CDR3 loop spans 14 amino acids. Germline V gene lookup returns CDR1 LNHNV and CDR2 YYDKDF (reference sequence). J was trimmed by 2 bases and V by 5 bases; bases with no gene match: 5. The CDR3 loop is CATSVTRGPYEQYF. The CDR3 DNA reads TGTGCCACCAGCGTAACCAGGGGGCCCTACGAGCAGTACTTC. Based on the CDR3 plus reference TRBV15 and TRBJ2-7, the full variable domain is DAMVIQNPRYQVTQFGKPVTLSCSQTLNHNVMYWYQQKSSQAPKLLFHYYDKDFNNEADTPDNFQSRRPNTSFCFLDIRSPGLGDTAMYLCATSVTRGPYEQYFGPGTRLTVT.

The chain links TRBV7-3 to TRBJ2-3; D is undetermined. There are 14 residues in the CDR3. V was pared by 5 bases and J by 1 base, with 10 bases between. The germline gives CDR1 SGHTA, CDR2 FQGTGA. The CDR3: CASSPNLRTDTQYF. Here the CDR3 DNA reads TGTGCCAGCAGCCCTAACCTCCGCACAGATACGCAGTATTTT.

This sequence joins TRBV19 and TRBJ1-3; D is undetermined. This CDR3 contains 15 residues. Trimming shortened V by 0 bases and J by 0 bases, and 6 bases separated the two germline ends. Germline V CDR1 and CDR2: LNHDA, SQIVND (reference sequence). CDR3 amino acids: CASSIDHSSGNTIYF. As DNA, the CDR3 is TGTGCCAGTAGTATAGATCACAGCTCTGGAAACACCATATATTTT.

The chain joins TRBV9 to TRBJ2-1; TRBD1 is a possible D gene (8 bases). Germline V CDR1 and CDR2: SGDLS, YYNGEE. This CDR3 is built from 15 residues. V was shortened by 3 bases and J by 9 bases, with 19 bases between the two germline ends. The CDR3 here is CASSAGTGRGGEQFF. DNA for the CDR3: TGTGCCAGCAGCGCTGGGACAGGCCGCGGGGGTGAGCAGTTCTTC.